The 30 T cell receptor beta chains below were found in one sample sequenced in a study of shared clonotypes between healthy human individuals. Sequencing was performed with immunoSEQ multiplex PCR; in TCRdb, only in-frame clones are kept and a portion is missing. The sample lists approximately 1.5 million clones; approximately 98% were seen once. Input material: naive CD4+ T cells sorted from blood. As to subset: CD45RA+ positively selected. The origin of the receptors is a man aged 25-40 years in good health.

A single count supports this clone. The chain has TRBV19 and TRBJ1-3, with D tentatively TRBD1 (6 bases). The V end was cut by 7 bases, the J end by 0 bases, with 10 bases between. The CDR3 is made up of 14 amino acids. The V gene's germline CDR1 is LNHDA and CDR2 SQIVND (reference sequence). The CDR3 region has the DNA TGTGCCAGTATACGGGACACCTCTGGAAACACCATATATTTT. It translates to CASIRDTSGNTIYF.

The V and J genes are TRBV11-2 and TRBJ2-7, with D possibly matching TRBD2 (7 bases). The germline gives CDR1 SGHAT, CDR2 FQNNGV. This CDR3 spans 14 amino acids. Deletions cut 1 base from V and 3 bases from J, with 10 bases between. CDR3 coding DNA: TGTGCCAGCAGCTTAGTGGGAGGGGGCTACGAGCAGTACTTC. It specifies CASSLVGGGYEQYF.

V is TRBV7-8 and J is TRBJ1-3; D unresolved. Trimming left V 1 base short and J 2 bases short, with 6 bases between. Germline values: CDR1 SGHVS, CDR2 FQNEAQ. CDR3 size: 14 residues. The CDR3 loop is CASSLGAAGNTIYF. CDR3 nucleotide sequence: TGTGCCAGCAGCTTAGGGGCAGCTGGAAACACCATATATTTT.

The V gene is TRBV5-6, the J gene TRBJ2-2; D call uncertain. V was clipped by 1 base and J by 2 bases, with 9 bases between them. The CDR3 loop spans 15 amino acids. Germline loops: CDR1 SGHDT, CDR2 YYEEEE. CDR3 sequence (DNA): TGTGCCAGCAGCTTGATCGGCGGAAACACCGGGGAGCTGTTTTTT. It is translated as CASSLIGGNTGELFF.

In this sample, this clone turned up once. This rearrangement joins TRBV2 to TRBJ1-2; TRBD1 agrees at 7 bases. The CDR3 is made up of 13 amino acids. Trimming cost V 6 bases and J 7 bases; bases outside gene matches: 8. CDR1 and CDR2 from the germline V gene are SNHLY and FYNNEI. CDR3 residues: CASSVDRDIGYTF. The CDR3 DNA reads TGTGCCAGCAGCGTAGACAGGGATATTGGCTACACCTTC.

The chain couples TRBV5-5 to TRBJ1-2; no reliable D call. The CDR3 runs 15 residues. V lost 4 bases and J lost 2, with 15 bases in between. CDR1 SGHKS and CDR2 YYEKEE come from the germline V gene (reference sequence). In DNA form, the CDR3 reads TGTGCCAGCAGCGGGCGGGCACAAGGAAACTATGGCTACACCTTC. It encodes CASSGRAQGNYGYTF.

V is TRBV4-3 and J is TRBJ2-7; 8 nucleotides align to TRBD2. The V gene end was trimmed by 0 bases and the J gene end by 2 bases; junction bases not matched to a gene: 3. The CDR3 has 15 residues. Germline V gives CDR1 LGHNA, CDR2 YSLEER. CDR3 amino acids: CASSQDLAGPYEQYF. The DNA of the CDR3 is TGCGCCAGCAGCCAAGACCTAGCGGGTCCCTACGAGCAGTACTTC.

In this sample, this clone turned up once. The chain employs TRBV5-4 and TRBJ2-2, with 13 bases aligning to TRBD2. The CDR3 consists of 17 residues. V lost 4 bases, J lost 0 bases, and 3 bases stayed unmatched. The germline CDR1 and CDR2 sequences are SGHNT and YYREEE (reference sequence). The CDR3 nucleotides are TGTGCCAGCAGCCATGGGACTAGCGGGACGAACACCGGGGAGCTGTTTTTT. Amino acids: CASSHGTSGTNTGELFF.

The gene calls are TRBV4-1 and TRBJ1-4, with unresolved D. V lost 1 base and J lost 7, with 7 bases in between. This CDR3 is built from 13 residues. CDR1 and CDR2 from the germline V gene are MGHRA and YSYEKL. The CDR3 DNA follows: TGCGCCAGCAGCCAAGGCTTTGCTGAAAAACTGTTTTTT. Protein: CASSQGFAEKLFF.

In this sample, this clone turned up once. The chain is built from TRBV7-9 and TRBJ2-7; no clear D gene. Trimming pared 4 bases from V and 5 bases from J, leaving 9 bases between. The CDR3 loop spans 12 amino acids. Germline V gene lookup returns CDR1 SEHNR and CDR2 FQNEAQ (reference sequence). As DNA, the CDR3 is TGTGCCAGCAGCTCCCGCCTAGACGAGCAGTACTTC. This translates into CASSSRLDEQYF. Full variable domain (missing parts from reference TRBV7-9 and TRBJ2-7): DTGVSQNPRHKITKRGQNVTFRCDPISEHNRLYWYRQTLGQGPEFLTYFQNEAQLEKSRLLSDRFSAERPKGSFSTLEIQRTEQGDSAMYLCASSSRLDEQYFGPGTRLTVT.

J is TRBJ2-1 and V is TRBV5-1, with 15 positions matching TRBD2. The length of the CDR3 is 17 residues. Looked up from germline, CDR1 is SGHRS and CDR2 is YFSETQ. V lost 4 bases to trimming and J lost 3 bases; unmatched junction nucleotides: 5. CDR3 region: CASSPGLAGGFYNEQFF. The CDR3 DNA is TGCGCCAGCAGCCCGGGACTAGCGGGAGGTTTCTACAATGAGCAGTTCTTC.

The genes are TRBV2 and TRBJ2-2; D ambiguous. The germline CDR1 and CDR2 sequences are SNHLY and FYNNEI. V was pared by 8 bases and J by 1 base, with 11 bases between. This CDR3 region has 14 residues. CDR3 protein: CASGPDVNTGELFF. The CDR3 DNA reads as TGTGCCAGCGGCCCGGACGTGAACACCGGGGAGCTGTTTTTT. Together with reference TRBV2 and TRBJ2-2, the CDR3 gives the full variable domain: EPEVTQTPSHQVTQMGQEVILRCVPISNHLYFYWYRQILGQKVEFLVSFYNNEISEKSEIFDDQFSVERPDGSNFTLKIRSTKLEDSAMYFCASGPDVNTGELFFGEGSRLTVL.

V usage is TRBV7-3 and J usage is TRBJ2-1, with 8 bases fitting TRBD2. CDR3 size: 16 residues. Trimming cost V 5 bases and J 7 bases; bases outside gene matches: 13. Germline V gene sequence: CDR1 SGHTA, CDR2 FQGTGA. DNA for the CDR3: TGTGCCAGCAGCCAAGAAGCGGGAGTCCCTGGGAATGAGCAGTTCTTC. Amino acids: CASSQEAGVPGNEQFF. Supplemented by reference TRBV7-3 and TRBJ2-1, the full variable domain reads GAGVSQTPSNKVTEKGKYVELRCDPISGHTALYWYRQSLGQGPEFLIYFQGTGAADDSGLPNDRFFAVRPEGSVSTLKIQRTERGDSAVYLCASSQEAGVPGNEQFFGPGTRLTVL.

This clone has a single count. J is TRBJ2-1 and V is TRBV30; 8 nucleotides agree with TRBD2. Germline lookup yields CDR1 GTSNPN and CDR2 SVGIG (reference sequence). The CDR3 is made up of 18 amino acids. The V gene end was trimmed by 1 base and the J gene end by 1 base; junction bases not matched to a gene: 12. For the CDR3, the DNA is TGTGCCTGGAGTGGAGGGGGGCTAGCGGGCCTTTCCTACAATGAGCAGTTCTTC. This codes for CAWSGGGLAGLSYNEQFF. The variable domain in full, completed from reference TRBV30 and TRBJ2-1, reads SQTIHQWPATLVQPVGSPLSLECTVEGTSNPNLYWYRQAAGRGLQLLFYSVGIGQISSEVPQNLSASRPQDRQFILSSKKLLLSDSGFYLCAWSGGGLAGLSYNEQFFGPGTRLTVL.

The J gene is TRBJ2-2, the V gene TRBV5-4, with D unresolved. V lost 2 bases and J lost 6, with 5 bases in between. The germline CDR1 and CDR2 sequences are SGHNT and YYREEE (reference sequence). The CDR3 contains 12 residues. The DNA for the CDR3 is TGTGCCAGCAGCTTTAGCTCCGGGGAGCTGTTTTTT. Protein product: CASSFSSGELFF.

The V call is TRBV18, the J call TRBJ1-1; D not certain. V was shortened by 4 bases and J by 0 bases, with 9 bases between the two germline ends. The germline gives CDR1 KGHSH, CDR2 LQKENI. The CDR3 length is 14 residues. The CDR3 sequence: CASSLLGVNTEAFF. The CDR3 nucleotides read TGTGCCAGCTCACTCCTCGGGGTGAACACTGAAGCTTTCTTT. The complete variable domain, with remaining parts taken from reference TRBV18 and TRBJ1-1, reads NAGVMQNPRHLVRRRGQEARLRCSPMKGHSHVYWYRQLPEEGLKFMVYLQKENIIDESGMPKERFSAEFPKEGPSILRIQQVVRGDSAAYFCASSLLGVNTEAFFGQGTRLTVV.

This chain links TRBV2 with TRBJ1-2, with TRBD1 matching over 7 bases. This CDR3 region has 11 residues. Germline trimming cut 4 bases from V and 13 bases from J; bases unmatched to any gene: 6. The germline V gene has CDR1 SNHLY and CDR2 FYNNEI. The CDR3 region is CASSGPGTATF. DNA for the CDR3: TGTGCCAGCAGTGGACCCGGGACAGCCACCTTC.

The rearrangement links TRBV18 to TRBJ1-2; no reliable D call. The germline gives CDR1 KGHSH, CDR2 LQKENI. Trimming cost V 0 bases and J 8 bases, with 7 bases left between them. This CDR3 spans 12 amino acids. The CDR3 protein is CASSPPARGYTF. DNA of the CDR3: TGTGCCAGCTCACCACCGGCAAGAGGCTACACCTTC.

V usage is TRBV4-3 and J usage is TRBJ1-1; D uncertain. V was clipped by 4 bases and J by 0 bases, with 9 bases between them. The germline V gene encodes CDR1 LGHNA and CDR2 YSLEER. The CDR3 totals 14 residues. The CDR3 DNA follows: TGCGCCAGCAGCCCCGGTGGGTTGAACACTGAAGCTTTCTTT. Protein sequence: CASSPGGLNTEAFF.

This clone was detected only once. The chain couples TRBV14 to TRBJ2-3, with D unclear. With 4 bases removed from V and 4 bases from J, the gap between germline ends came to 12 bases. From germline, CDR1 is SGHDN and CDR2 FVKESK. This CDR3 has 14 amino acids. CDR3 in amino acids: CASSLPKIPDTQYF. CDR3 bases: TGTGCCAGCAGCCTCCCTAAGATCCCAGATACGCAGTATTTT. The variable domain in full, with the rest retrieved from reference TRBV14 and TRBJ2-3, is EAGVTQFPSHSVIEKGQTVTLRCDPISGHDNLYWYRRVMGKEIKFLLHFVKESKQDESGMPNNRFLAERTGGTYSTLKVQPAELEDSGVYFCASSLPKIPDTQYFGPGTRLTVL.

This clone appeared once. This rearrangement joins TRBV11-2 to TRBJ2-2, with TRBD2 matching 10 bases. With 6 bases clipped from V and 6 bases from J, the junction kept 4 bases outside the gene matches. The CDR3 is made up of 14 amino acids. Germline lookup yields CDR1 SGHAT and CDR2 FQNNGV. The CDR3 region has the DNA TGTGCCAGCAGGAGTCTAGCGGGAGCCGGGGAGCTGTTTTTT. As protein: CASRSLAGAGELFF.

CDR3 DNA sequence: TGTGCCAGCAGCGTAGGGCAGGGAACCCCCGAGCAGTTCTTC. Encoded protein: CASSVGQGTPEQFF. The chain joins TRBV9 to TRBJ2-1, with D perhaps TRBD1 (5 bases). This CDR3 spans 14 amino acids. With 0 bases removed from V and 10 bases from J, the gap between germline ends came to 14 bases. The germline V gene encodes CDR1 SGDLS and CDR2 YYNGEE. Full variable domain (missing parts from reference TRBV9 and TRBJ2-1): DSGVTQTPKHLITATGQRVTLRCSPRSGDLSVYWYQQSLDQGLQFLIQYYNGEERAKGNILERFSAQQFPDLHSELNLSSLELGDSALYFCASSVGQGTPEQFFGPGTRLTVL.

The gene calls are TRBV19 and TRBJ2-7, with D tentatively TRBD2 (6 bases). Trimming removed 4 bases at V and 4 bases at J, with 17 bases between. The CDR3 spans 15 residues. The germline gives CDR1 LNHDA, CDR2 SQIVND (reference sequence). The CDR3 nucleotides are TGTGCCAGTAGTACGGCAGAGTGGGACTCGTACGAGCAGTACTTC. Amino acids: CASSTAEWDSYEQYF.

The chain is built from TRBV5-5 and TRBJ2-2; tentatively, D is TRBD2 (5 bases). V dropped 1 base and J dropped 4 bases, with 8 bases sitting between them. This CDR3 spans 14 amino acids. CDR1 and CDR2 (germline): SGHKS, YYEKEE (reference sequence). CDR3 sequence (DNA): TGTGCCAGCAGCTTGAAGCGGTTCACCGGGGAGCTGTTTTTT. This codes for CASSLKRFTGELFF. Looking up the rest from reference TRBV5-5 and TRBJ2-2 gives the full variable domain: DAGVTQSPTHLIKTRGQQVTLRCSPISGHKSVSWYQQVLGQGPQFIFQYYEKEERGRGNFPDRFSARQFPNYSSELNVNALLLGDSALYLCASSLKRFTGELFFGEGSRLTVL.

The chain is built from TRBV28 and TRBJ2-7; D call uncertain. CDR1 is MDHEN and CDR2 is SYDVKM in the germline V gene. This CDR3 contains 14 residues. V lost 5 bases and J lost 4, with 15 bases in between. The CDR3 DNA reads as TGTGCCAGCAGTCGCCAGACCGGCTTATACGAGCAGTACTTC. Amino acids: CASSRQTGLYEQYF.

The chain links TRBV30 to TRBJ1-2, with unresolved D. The CDR3 covers 15 residues. Germline CDR1 is GTSNPN and CDR2 is SVGIG (reference sequence). Trimming took off 0 bases at V and 4 bases at J, with 15 bases between the two ends. In DNA form, the CDR3 reads TGTGCCTGGAGTGTAGGAGGGCTACCATTCTATGGCTACACCTTC. Its translation: CAWSVGGLPFYGYTF.

The chain uses TRBV7-2 and TRBJ1-4, with TRBD1 as a possible D gene (5 bases). V was trimmed by 5 bases and J by 8 bases, leaving 15 bases between them. The CDR3 loop spans 14 amino acids. From germline, CDR1 is SGHTA and CDR2 FQGNSA. Here the CDR3 reads CASSPRDLREKLFF. Here the CDR3 DNA reads TGTGCCAGCAGCCCCCGGGACCTAAGGGAAAAACTGTTTTTT. Filled out from reference TRBV7-2 and TRBJ1-4, the complete variable domain reads GAGVSQSPSNKVTEKGKDVELRCDPISGHTALYWYRQSLGQGLEFLIYFQGNSAPDKSGLPSDRFSAERTGGSVSTLTIQRTQQEDSAVYLCASSPRDLREKLFFGSGTQLSVL.

J is TRBJ2-7 and V is TRBV5-1; 10 nucleotides agree with TRBD1. The trim removed 4 bases at V and 2 bases at J, leaving 0 bases unmatched. This CDR3 comprises 13 residues. Looked up from germline, CDR1 is SGHRS and CDR2 is YFSETQ. CDR3 bases: TGCGCCAGCAGCGGGACAGGGGCCTACGAGCAGTACTTC. Translating it yields CASSGTGAYEQYF. Filled out from reference TRBV5-1 and TRBJ2-7, the complete variable domain reads KAGVTQTPRYLIKTRGQQVTLSCSPISGHRSVSWYQQTPGQGLQFLFEYFSETQRNKGNFPGRFSGRQFSNSRSEMNVSTLELGDSALYLCASSGTGAYEQYFGPGTRLTVT.

The chain recombines TRBV5-1 with TRBJ1-2; possibly TRBD1 for D (6 bases). The CDR3 extends over 11 amino acids. V was clipped by 1 base and J by 9 bases, with 7 bases between them. Germline values: CDR1 SGHRS, CDR2 YFSETQ. As DNA, the CDR3 is TGCGCCAGCAGCTTGACAGGGAGCTACACCTTC. This gives the protein CASSLTGSYTF.

The J gene is TRBJ1-1, the V gene TRBV5-4; 8 bases fit TRBD1. The CDR3 runs 16 residues. Germline CDR1 reads SGHNT; CDR2 reads YYREEE (reference sequence). V gave up 1 base and J gave up 0 bases; unmatched junction bases: 5. This CDR3 reads CASSLPGQEMNTEAFF. For the CDR3, the DNA is TGTGCCAGCAGCTTGCCGGGACAGGAGATGAACACTGAAGCTTTCTTT.